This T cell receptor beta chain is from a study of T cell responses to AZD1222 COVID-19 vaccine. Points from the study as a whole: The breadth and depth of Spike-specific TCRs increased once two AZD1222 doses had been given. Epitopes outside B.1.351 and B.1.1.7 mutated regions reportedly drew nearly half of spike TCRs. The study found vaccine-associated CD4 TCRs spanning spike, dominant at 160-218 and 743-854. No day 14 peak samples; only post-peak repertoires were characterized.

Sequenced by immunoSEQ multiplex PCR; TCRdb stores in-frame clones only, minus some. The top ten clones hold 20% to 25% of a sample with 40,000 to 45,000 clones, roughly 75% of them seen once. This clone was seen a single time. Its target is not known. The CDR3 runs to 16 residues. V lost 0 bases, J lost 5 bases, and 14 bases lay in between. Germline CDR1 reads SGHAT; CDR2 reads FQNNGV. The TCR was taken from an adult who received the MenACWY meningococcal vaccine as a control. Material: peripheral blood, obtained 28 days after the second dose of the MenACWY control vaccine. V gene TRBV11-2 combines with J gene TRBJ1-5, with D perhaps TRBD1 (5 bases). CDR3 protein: CASSLEGPGSHQPQHF. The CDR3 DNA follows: TGTGCCAGCAGCTTAGAGGGGCCCGGCTCCCATCAGCCCCAGCATTTT.